Sequencing of this T cell receptor (beta chain) was carried out in a study of beta chain features in type 1 diabetes. As for the study in general: There was similarity between patients and healthy donors in age, gender and cell yields. Regarding the study as a whole: Sequencing the cDNA could make cells with high TCR expression show up more than they should. Moderately but significantly shorter TCRB CDR3s were found in Type 1 diabetes patients in all four CD4+ subsets.

A word on this clone: What it binds is not known.

Expressed TCRB transcripts got sequenced, as all isolated RNA was reverse transcribed. Sequenced by immunoSEQ multiplex PCR; TCRdb stores in-frame clones only, minus some. The table records some 63,000 clones, almost 50% of them present only once. CD4+ naive, central memory, regulatory and stem cell-like memory cells were sorted via CD45RO/CCR7/CD25/CD127/CD95/CD27. Germline V gives CDR1 MDHEN, CDR2 SYDVKM. The CDR3 totals 14 residues. The sequenced sample was central memory CD4+ T cells from blood. The sequence derives from a man between 25 and 39 years old with type 1 diabetes. J is TRBJ2-5 and V is TRBV28, with TRBD1 matching over 9 bases. The end of the DNA fits TRBJ2-7 better, so the J call may be wrong. CDR3 sequence: CASRATGGPYEQYF. In DNA form, the CDR3 reads TGTGCCAGCAGGGCGACAGGGGGTCCCTACGAGCAGTACTTC.